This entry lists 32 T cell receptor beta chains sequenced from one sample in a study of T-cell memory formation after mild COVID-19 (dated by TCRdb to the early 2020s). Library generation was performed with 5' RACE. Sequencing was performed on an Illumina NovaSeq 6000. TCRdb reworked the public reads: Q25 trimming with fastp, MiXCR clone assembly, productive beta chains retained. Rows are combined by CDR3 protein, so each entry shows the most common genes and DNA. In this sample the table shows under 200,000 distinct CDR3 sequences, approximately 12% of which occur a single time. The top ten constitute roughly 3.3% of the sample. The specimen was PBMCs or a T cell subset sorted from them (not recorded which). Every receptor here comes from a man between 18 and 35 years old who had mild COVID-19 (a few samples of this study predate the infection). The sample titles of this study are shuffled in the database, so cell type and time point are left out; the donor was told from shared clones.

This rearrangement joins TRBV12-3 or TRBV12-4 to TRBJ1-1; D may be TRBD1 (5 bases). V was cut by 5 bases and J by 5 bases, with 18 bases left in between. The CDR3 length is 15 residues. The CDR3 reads CASSPWDGGGTEAFF. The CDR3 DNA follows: TGTGCCAGCAGTCCGTGGGATGGGGGGGGGACTGAAGCTTTCTTT.

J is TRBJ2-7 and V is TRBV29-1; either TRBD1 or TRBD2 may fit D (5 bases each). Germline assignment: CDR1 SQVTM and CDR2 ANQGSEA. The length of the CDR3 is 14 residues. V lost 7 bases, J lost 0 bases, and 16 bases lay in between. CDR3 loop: CSARDRASSYEQYF. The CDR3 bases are TGCAGCGCCCGGGACCGCGCCTCCTCCTACGAGCAGTACTTC.

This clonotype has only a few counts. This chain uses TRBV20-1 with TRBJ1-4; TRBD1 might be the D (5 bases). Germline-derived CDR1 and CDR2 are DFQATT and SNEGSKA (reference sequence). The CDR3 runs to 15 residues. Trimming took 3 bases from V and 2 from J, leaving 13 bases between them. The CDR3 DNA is TGCAGTGCTAGTGCGGGGCCGGGGACTAATGAAAAACTGTTTTTT. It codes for CSASAGPGTNEKLFF.

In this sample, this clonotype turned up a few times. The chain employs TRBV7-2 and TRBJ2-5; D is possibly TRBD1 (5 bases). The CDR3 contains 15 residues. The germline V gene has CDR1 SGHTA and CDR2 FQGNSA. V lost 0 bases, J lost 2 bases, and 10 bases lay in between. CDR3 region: CASSLARTTQETQYF. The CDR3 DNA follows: TGTGCCAGCAGCTTAGCGAGGACAACACAAGAGACCCAGTACTTC.

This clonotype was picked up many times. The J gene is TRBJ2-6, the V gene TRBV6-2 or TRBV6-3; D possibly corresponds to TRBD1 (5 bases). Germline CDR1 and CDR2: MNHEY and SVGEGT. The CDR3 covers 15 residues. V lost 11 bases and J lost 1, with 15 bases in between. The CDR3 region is CAARTGYSGANVLTF. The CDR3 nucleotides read TGTGCCGCCAGAACAGGTTATTCTGGGGCCAACGTCCTGACTTTC.

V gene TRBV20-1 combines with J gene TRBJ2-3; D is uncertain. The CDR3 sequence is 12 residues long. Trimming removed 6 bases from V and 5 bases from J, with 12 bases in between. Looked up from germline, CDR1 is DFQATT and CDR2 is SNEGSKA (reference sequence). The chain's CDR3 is CSALDRKDTQYF. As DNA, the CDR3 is TGCAGTGCGCTGGACCGGAAAGATACGCAGTATTTT.

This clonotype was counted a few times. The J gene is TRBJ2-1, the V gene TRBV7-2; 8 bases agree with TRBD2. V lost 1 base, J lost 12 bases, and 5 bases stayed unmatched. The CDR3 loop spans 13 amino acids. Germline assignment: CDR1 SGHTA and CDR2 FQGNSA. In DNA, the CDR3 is TGTGCCAGCAGCTTAGGACGGGAGGGCTGGCAGTTCTTC. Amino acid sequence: CASSLGREGWQFF.

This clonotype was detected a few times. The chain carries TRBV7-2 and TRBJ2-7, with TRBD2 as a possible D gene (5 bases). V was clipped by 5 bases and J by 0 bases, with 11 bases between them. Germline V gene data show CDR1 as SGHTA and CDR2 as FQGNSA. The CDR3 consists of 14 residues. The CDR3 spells CASSQRANSYEQYV. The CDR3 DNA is TGTGCCAGCAGCCAGAGGGCCAACTCCTACGAGCAGTACGTC.

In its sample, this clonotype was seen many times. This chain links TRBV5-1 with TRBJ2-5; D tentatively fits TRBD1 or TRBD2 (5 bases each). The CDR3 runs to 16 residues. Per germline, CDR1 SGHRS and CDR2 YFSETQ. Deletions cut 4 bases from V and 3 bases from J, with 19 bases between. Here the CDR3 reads CASSHNPGTRKETQYF. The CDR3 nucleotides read TGCGCCAGCAGCCACAACCCCGGGACGAGGAAAGAGACCCAGTACTTC.

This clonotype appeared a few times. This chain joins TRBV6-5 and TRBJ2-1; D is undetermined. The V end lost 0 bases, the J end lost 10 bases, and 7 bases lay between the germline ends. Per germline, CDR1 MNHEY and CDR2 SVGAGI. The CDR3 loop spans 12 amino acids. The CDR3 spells CASSYSEREQFF. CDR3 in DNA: TGTGCCAGCAGTTACTCGGAGAGGGAGCAGTTCTTC.

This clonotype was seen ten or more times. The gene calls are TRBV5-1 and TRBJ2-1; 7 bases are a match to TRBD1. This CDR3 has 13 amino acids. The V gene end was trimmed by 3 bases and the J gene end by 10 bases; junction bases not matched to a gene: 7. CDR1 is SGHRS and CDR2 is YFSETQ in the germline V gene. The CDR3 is CASSSNRGPEQFF. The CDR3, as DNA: TGCGCCAGCAGCTCAAACAGGGGCCCGGAGCAGTTCTTC. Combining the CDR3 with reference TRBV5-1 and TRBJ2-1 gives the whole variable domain KAGVTQTPRYLIKTRGQQVTLSCSPISGHRSVSWYQQTPGQGLQFLFEYFSETQRNKGNFPGRFSGRQFSNSRSEMNVSTLELGDSALYLCASSSNRGPEQFFGPGTRLTVL.

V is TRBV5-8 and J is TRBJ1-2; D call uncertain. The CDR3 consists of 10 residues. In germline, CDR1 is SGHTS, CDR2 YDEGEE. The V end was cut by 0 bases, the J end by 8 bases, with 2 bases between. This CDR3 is CASSLEGYTF. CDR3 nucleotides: TGTGCCAGCAGCTTGGAGGGCTACACCTTC.

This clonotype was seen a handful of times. For the CDR3, the DNA is TGTGCTAGTGGTTTCGGAGAGACCCAGTACTTC. This translates into CASGFGETQYF. The V call is TRBV12-5, the J call TRBJ2-5; no definite D call. The CDR3 runs to 11 residues. CDR1 is LGHNT, CDR2 FRNRAP, per germline. The V end lost 3 bases, the J end lost 4 bases, and 3 bases lay between the germline ends.

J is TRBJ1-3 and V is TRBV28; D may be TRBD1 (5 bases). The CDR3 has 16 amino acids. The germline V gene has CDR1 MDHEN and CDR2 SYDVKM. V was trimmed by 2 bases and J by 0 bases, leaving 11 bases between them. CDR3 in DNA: TGTGCCAGCAGTTTAGTTCAGGGCATCTCTGGAAACACCATATATTTT. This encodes CASSLVQGISGNTIYF.

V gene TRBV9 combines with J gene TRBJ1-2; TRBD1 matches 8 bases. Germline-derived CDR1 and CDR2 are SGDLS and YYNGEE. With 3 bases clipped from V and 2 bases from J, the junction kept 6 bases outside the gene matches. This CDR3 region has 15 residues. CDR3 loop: CASSAQGARNYGYTF. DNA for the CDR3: TGTGCCAGCAGCGCCCAGGGGGCCAGAAACTATGGCTACACCTTC.

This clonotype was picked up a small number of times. This CDR3 reads CASSPPPGHEQFF. In nucleotides, the CDR3 is TGTGCCAGCAGCCCCCCGCCGGGCCATGAGCAGTTCTTC. This chain joins TRBV12-3 or TRBV12-4 and TRBJ2-1, with unresolved D. V lost 6 bases to trimming and J lost 8 bases, with 14 bases between them. The CDR3 contains 13 residues.

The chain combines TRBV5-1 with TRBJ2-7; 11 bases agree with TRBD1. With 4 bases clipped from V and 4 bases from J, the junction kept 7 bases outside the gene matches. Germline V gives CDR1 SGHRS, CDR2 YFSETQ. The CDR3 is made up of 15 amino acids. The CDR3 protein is CASSPGTGGVYEQYF. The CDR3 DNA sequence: TGCGCCAGCAGCCCCGGGACAGGGGGTGTGTACGAGCAGTACTTC.

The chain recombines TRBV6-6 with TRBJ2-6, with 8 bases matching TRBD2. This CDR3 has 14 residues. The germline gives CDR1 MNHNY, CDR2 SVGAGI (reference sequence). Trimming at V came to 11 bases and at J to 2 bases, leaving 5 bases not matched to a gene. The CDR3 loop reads CAARGGPGANVLTF. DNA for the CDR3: TGTGCCGCTCGGGGGGGACCTGGGGCCAACGTCCTGACTTTC.

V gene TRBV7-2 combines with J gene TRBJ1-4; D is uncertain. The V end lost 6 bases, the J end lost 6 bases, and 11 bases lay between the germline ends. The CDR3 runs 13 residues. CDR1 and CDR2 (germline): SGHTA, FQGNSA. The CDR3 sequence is CASRRGSDEKLFF. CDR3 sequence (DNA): TGTGCCAGCAGACGTGGTTCGGATGAAAAACTGTTTTTT.

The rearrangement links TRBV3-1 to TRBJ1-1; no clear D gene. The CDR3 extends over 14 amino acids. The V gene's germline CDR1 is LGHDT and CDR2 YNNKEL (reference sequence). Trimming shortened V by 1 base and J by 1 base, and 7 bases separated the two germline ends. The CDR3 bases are TGTGCCAGCAGCCAAGGGACGGGGAACACTGAAGCTTTCTTT. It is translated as CASSQGTGNTEAFF.

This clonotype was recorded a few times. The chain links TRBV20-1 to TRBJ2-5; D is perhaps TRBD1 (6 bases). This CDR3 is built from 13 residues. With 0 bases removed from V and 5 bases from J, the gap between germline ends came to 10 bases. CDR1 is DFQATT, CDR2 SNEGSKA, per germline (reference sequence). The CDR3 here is CSARDRGRETQYF. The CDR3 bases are TGCAGTGCTAGAGACAGGGGCCGGGAGACCCAGTACTTC.

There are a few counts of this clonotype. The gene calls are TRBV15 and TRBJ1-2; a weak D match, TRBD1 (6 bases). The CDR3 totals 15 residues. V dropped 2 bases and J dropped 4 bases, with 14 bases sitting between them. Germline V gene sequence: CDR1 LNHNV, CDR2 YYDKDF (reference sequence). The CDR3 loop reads CATSRNTGTSYGYTF. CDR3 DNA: TGTGCCACCAGCAGAAACACCGGGACATCCTATGGCTACACCTTC.

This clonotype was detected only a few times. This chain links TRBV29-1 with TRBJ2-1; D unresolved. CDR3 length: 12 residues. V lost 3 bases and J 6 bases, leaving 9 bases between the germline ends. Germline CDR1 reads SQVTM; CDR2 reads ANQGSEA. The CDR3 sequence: CSVEASRNEQFF. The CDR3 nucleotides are TGCAGCGTTGAGGCGTCCCGCAATGAGCAGTTCTTC.

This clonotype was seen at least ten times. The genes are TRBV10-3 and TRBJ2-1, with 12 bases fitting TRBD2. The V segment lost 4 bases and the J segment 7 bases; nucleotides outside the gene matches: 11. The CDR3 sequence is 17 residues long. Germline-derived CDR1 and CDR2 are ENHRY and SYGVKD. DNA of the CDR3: TGTGCCATCAGTGTCCACCAGACTAGCGGGGGCCGGAATGAGCAGTTCTTC. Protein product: CAISVHQTSGGRNEQFF.

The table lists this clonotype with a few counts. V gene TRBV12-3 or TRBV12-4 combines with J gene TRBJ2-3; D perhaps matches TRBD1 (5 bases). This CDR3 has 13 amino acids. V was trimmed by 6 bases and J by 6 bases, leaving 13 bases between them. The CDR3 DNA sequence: TGTGCCAGCAGCCGTCAGGGTGGGGATACGCAGTATTTT. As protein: CASSRQGGDTQYF.

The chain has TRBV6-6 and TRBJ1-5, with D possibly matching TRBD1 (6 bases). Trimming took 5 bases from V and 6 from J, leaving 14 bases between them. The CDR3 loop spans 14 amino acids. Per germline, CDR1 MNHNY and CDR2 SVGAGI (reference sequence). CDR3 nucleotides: TGTGCCAGCAGTGGGGCAGGGGTTATTCAGCCCCAGCATTTT. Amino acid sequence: CASSGAGVIQPQHF.

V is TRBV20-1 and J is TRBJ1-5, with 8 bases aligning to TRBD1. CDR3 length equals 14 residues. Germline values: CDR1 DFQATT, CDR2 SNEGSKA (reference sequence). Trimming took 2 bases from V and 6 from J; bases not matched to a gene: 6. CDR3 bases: TGCAGTGCTAGACAGGGGGCATCGGGTCAGCCCCAGCATTTT. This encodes CSARQGASGQPQHF.

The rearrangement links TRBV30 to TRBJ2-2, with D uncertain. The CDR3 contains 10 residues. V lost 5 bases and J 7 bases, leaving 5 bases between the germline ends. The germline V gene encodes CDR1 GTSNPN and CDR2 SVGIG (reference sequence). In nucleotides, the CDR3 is TGTGCCTGGGGACGCGGGGAGCTGTTTTTT. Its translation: CAWGRGELFF.

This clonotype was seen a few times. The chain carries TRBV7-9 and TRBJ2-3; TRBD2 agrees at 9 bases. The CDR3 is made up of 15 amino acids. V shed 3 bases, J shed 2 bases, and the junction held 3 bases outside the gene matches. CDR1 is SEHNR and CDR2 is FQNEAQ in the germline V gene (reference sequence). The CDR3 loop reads CASSFLAGYTDTQYF. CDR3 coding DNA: TGTGCCAGCAGCTTCCTAGCGGGGTACACAGATACGCAGTATTTT. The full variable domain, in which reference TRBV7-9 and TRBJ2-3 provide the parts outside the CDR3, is DTGVSQNPRHKITKRGQNVTFRCDPISEHNRLYWYRQTLGQGPEFLTYFQNEAQLEKSRLLSDRFSAERPKGSFSTLEIQRTEQGDSAMYLCASSFLAGYTDTQYFGPGTRLTVL.

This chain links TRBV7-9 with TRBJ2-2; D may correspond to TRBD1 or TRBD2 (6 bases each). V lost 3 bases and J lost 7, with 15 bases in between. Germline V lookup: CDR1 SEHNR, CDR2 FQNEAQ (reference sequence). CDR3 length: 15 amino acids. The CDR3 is CASSLVRGLVGELFF. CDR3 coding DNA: TGTGCCAGCAGCTTGGTTCGGGGGCTGGTCGGGGAGCTGTTTTTT.

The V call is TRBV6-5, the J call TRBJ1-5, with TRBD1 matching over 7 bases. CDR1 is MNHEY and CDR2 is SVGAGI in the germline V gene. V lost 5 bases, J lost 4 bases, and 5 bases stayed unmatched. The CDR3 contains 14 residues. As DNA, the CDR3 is TGTGCCAGCAGTCGTACAGGGGCGAATCAGCCCCAGCATTTT. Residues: CASSRTGANQPQHF.

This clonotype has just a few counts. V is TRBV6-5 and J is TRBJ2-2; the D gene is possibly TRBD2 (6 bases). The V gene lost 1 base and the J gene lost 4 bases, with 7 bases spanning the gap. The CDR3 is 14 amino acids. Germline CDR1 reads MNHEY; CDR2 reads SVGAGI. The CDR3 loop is CASSYWEATGELFF. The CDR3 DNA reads TGTGCCAGCAGTTACTGGGAGGCCACCGGGGAGCTGTTTTTT.